This record concerns one T cell receptor beta chain sequence. Here immunoSEQ multiplex PCR was the method, and the copy in TCRdb shows in-frame clones only, minus some. The profile covers 200,000 to 250,000 clones, with 70% to 90% appearing a single time and 3.8% taken by the ten largest. These data are taken from a study of blood T cell repertoires in COVID-19. The germline V and J ends were trimmed by 1 base and 4 bases, with 20 bases remaining between them. The CDR3 contains 18 residues. CDR1 and CDR2 (germline): SGDLS, YYNGEE. Sequencing used PBMCs or T cells enriched from blood (not recorded which). The chain couples TRBV9 to TRBJ2-2, with D possibly matching TRBD2 (5 bases). This receptor was identified in a woman aged 40 to 50 with acute COVID-19. The CDR3, as DNA: TGTGCCAGCAGCGTAAAGGAGGCTAGTGGGATTGGCACCGGGGAGCTGTTTTTT. Protein: CASSVKEASGIGTGELFF. Supplemented by reference TRBV9 and TRBJ2-2, the full variable domain reads DSGVTQTPKHLITATGQRVTLRCSPRSGDLSVYWYQQSLDQGLQFLIQYYNGEERAKGNILERFSAQQFPDLHSELNLSSLELGDSALYFCASSVKEASGIGTGELFFGEGSRLTVL.